The present T cell receptor beta chain was sequenced within a study of blood T cells in healthy people across ages (dated by TCRdb to between 2014 and 2017). For the study in its entirety: Template switching captured roughly one uniquely barcoded TCR beta cDNA molecule per two T cells in model experiments. Using deep sequencing normalized with unique cDNA molecular identifiers, the study measured how TCR beta repertoire diversity changes with age. The donors were divided into four age groups: young (average 16 years), middle-aged (roughly 42), aged (approximately 62) and long-lived (82). To avoid experimental bias, donors of different ages were randomly spread across the sequencing lanes. For two donors (one aged 18 to 30 and one aged 80 or older), the study analyzed two additional independent replicas of 1 million unique cDNA reads from the same blood draw. General findings and caveats noted by the study authors: A strong correlation was found between observed TCR beta diversity and the percentage of naive T cells measured by flow cytometry. Conclusive comparison of naive and antigen-experienced compartments was prevented by the profiling of bulk unsorted PBMCs. The long-lived group showed more naive CD4+ T cells, fewer expanded clones and increased TCR diversity than the aged group, suggesting age selection. Estimates of total diversity from one million sequenced T cells were regarded as lower bounds and underestimates. As age increased, observed TCR beta diversity per million T cells dropped in a roughly linear way, and a significant reduction was already evident by age about 36. Because donor CMV infection status was unknown, age-related changes in expanded clonotypes were potentially confounded.

Concerning this clonotype: Its antigen remains unidentified. The record has no base qualities; no much larger clone is one base away.

Libraries came from 5' RACE. TCRdb shows the sequencer as Illumina HiSeq 2500. A second PCR of roughly 7 to 12 cycles was performed with a sample-barcoded 5' primer and a J-beta primer mix. A unique molecular identifier was introduced onto each TCR beta cDNA molecule by a template-switch 5' adaptor carrying 12 random nucleotides. Each sample yielded at least 3 million CDR3-containing paired-end reads. First-strand cDNA was synthesized from all RNA with the Mint cDNA synthesis kit, primed by a TRBC-specific oligonucleotide. All cDNA was treated with uracil-DNA glycosylase and then went through a first 18-cycle PCR with the universal primers M1SS and BC2_uni_R. In the source study's methods: Normalization of each sample was performed by random selection of 1 million high-quality reads, each carrying a distinct molecular identifier. Reads sharing molecular identifiers were discarded rather than binned into consensus sequences. MiTCR, run with a Q25 quality threshold and the strictest error-elimination algorithm, handled CDR3 identification, clonotype clustering and error correction. Lower-bound total TCR beta diversity was estimated with a nonparametric unseen species model using Euler transformation. TCRdb reran the public reads through fastp at Q25 and MiXCR, keeping productive beta chains. Under each unique CDR3 protein, matching rows form one entry showing the most common genes and DNA. V and J calls and clone size were set by TCRdb, not the authors. In all, the sample holds hundreds of thousands of distinct CDR3 sequences, and about 25% of those were seen once. The top ten clones comprise over 25% of the sample.

CDR1 and CDR2 are drawn from the germline V gene: MDHEN, SYDVKM. From cysteine to phenylalanine, the CDR3 is 12 amino acids long. The read is trimmed to its CDR3 DNA, 36 bases read in frame from base 1. The V end loses 7 bases and the J end loses 5 bases, and a stretch of 11 bases separates them. Systemically healthy Caucasian individuals from Russia, about 38 in total and aged roughly 6 to 100 years, were included as donors. Each donor gave 9 to 10 milliliters of peripheral blood, collected into EDTA-treated Vacutainer tubes. Ficoll-Paque density-gradient centrifugation was used to isolate PBMCs, with at least 7 million per sample. Trizol reagent was used to extract total RNA from the PBMCs, yielding at least 5 micrograms per sample. The percentages of naive CD45RAhigh/CD27high T cells were determined by flow cytometry on a PBMC aliquot from every donor.

The chain employs TRBV28 and TRBJ1-1; no D segment can be confidently identified. Sequenced input: blood. This TCR was recovered from a woman between 65 and 79 years old in good health. The DNA sequence is TGTGCCAGCACTTTCAAAGGGACTGAAGCTTTCTTT. This yields the protein CASTFKGTEAFF.